These T cell receptor beta chains were read from a single sample in a study of T cell responses to AZD1222 COVID-19 vaccine. Sequencing was performed with immunoSEQ multiplex PCR; in TCRdb, only in-frame clones are kept and a portion is missing. The sample holds 100,000 to 150,000 clones, about 86% seen once. The source was peripheral blood, collected on day 0 of AZD1222 vaccination. All receptors derive from an adult in good health. CDR3s include the opening cysteine and the closing phenylalanine or tryptophan. Each record gives: D gene, J gene, V gene, clone size, CDR3 DNA, CDR3 protein. A D gene is named only where the DNA matches it firmly. Expanded clones are given a class, and other clones once, few, many or no size at all.

d_call: .; j_call: TRBJ2-5; v_call: TRBV9; clone_size: once; cdr3_nt: TGTGCCAGCAGCGTAGGGGGTCAAGAGACCCAGTACTTC; cdr3_aa: CASSVGGQETQYF
d_call: TRBD1; j_call: TRBJ2-5; v_call: TRBV30; clone_size: .; cdr3_nt: TGTGCCTGGTATGCAGGGGGCTCGGGAGAGACCCAGTACTTC; cdr3_aa: CAWYAGGSGETQYF
d_call: .; j_call: TRBJ2-3; v_call: TRBV30; clone_size: .; cdr3_nt: TGTGCCTGGAGCCCAACCGAGTGGTATAGCACAGATACGCAGTATTTT; cdr3_aa: CAWSPTEWYSTDTQYF
d_call: .; j_call: TRBJ2-2; v_call: TRBV6-1; clone_size: .; cdr3_nt: TGTGCCAGCAGTGAGTCAGGGGAGTCCGGGGAGCTGTTTTTT; cdr3_aa: CASSESGESGELFF
d_call: TRBD1; j_call: TRBJ2-2; v_call: TRBV5-4; clone_size: .; cdr3_nt: TGTGCCAGCAGCTCGACAGGGGCCGACACCGGGGAGCTGTTTTTT; cdr3_aa: CASSSTGADTGELFF
d_call: TRBD2; j_call: TRBJ2-7; v_call: TRBV19; clone_size: .; cdr3_nt: TGTGCCAGTAGTATGGGACTAGCGGAGTACTACGAGCAGTACTTC; cdr3_aa: CASSMGLAEYYEQYF
d_call: TRBD2; j_call: TRBJ2-5; v_call: TRBV30; clone_size: .; cdr3_nt: TGTGCCGCTGGATTAGCGGGGACACAAGAGACCCAGTACTTC; cdr3_aa: CAAGLAGTQETQYF
d_call: .; j_call: TRBJ1-2; v_call: TRBV24-1; clone_size: .; cdr3_nt: TGTGCCACCAGTGATTCCCACAGGAGCTATGGCTACACCTTC; cdr3_aa: CATSDSHRSYGYTF
d_call: TRBD1; j_call: TRBJ2-7; v_call: TRBV13; clone_size: .; cdr3_nt: TGTGCCAGCAGCGCCCGAGGATCTGGACAGGACTACGAGCAGTACTTC; cdr3_aa: CASSARGSGQDYEQYF
d_call: .; j_call: TRBJ2-5; v_call: TRBV7-6; clone_size: .; cdr3_nt: TGTGCCAGCAGCTTAGTTCGTGCTGCGGAAGAGACCCAGTACTTC; cdr3_aa: CASSLVRAAEETQYF
d_call: .; j_call: TRBJ1-2; v_call: TRBV3-1/TRBV3-2; clone_size: .; cdr3_nt: TGTGCCAGCAGCCAAGTCTCAGGGGTCCCCCCCTATGGCTACACCTTC; cdr3_aa: CASSQVSGVPPYGYTF
d_call: .; j_call: TRBJ2-1; v_call: TRBV4-3; clone_size: .; cdr3_nt: TGCGCCAGCAGCCAAGATCATTTTCCGGATCTCCGCCTGGATGAGCAGTTCTTC; cdr3_aa: CASSQDHFPDLRLDEQFF
d_call: .; j_call: TRBJ2-1; v_call: TRBV23-1; clone_size: .; cdr3_nt: TGCGCCAGCAAGCCGGACAAAGGGGTTTACAATGAGCAGTTCTTC; cdr3_aa: CASKPDKGVYNEQFF
d_call: .; j_call: TRBJ1-1; v_call: TRBV6-2/TRBV6-3; clone_size: .; cdr3_nt: TGTGCCAGCAGTTTCCTTCAGGGAAACACTGAAGCTTTCTTT; cdr3_aa: CASSFLQGNTEAFF
d_call: TRBD1; j_call: TRBJ2-3; v_call: TRBV7-9; clone_size: once; cdr3_nt: TGTGCCAGCAGCTTAGGGGACAGGACAGATACGCAGTATTTT; cdr3_aa: CASSLGDRTDTQYF
d_call: TRBD2; j_call: TRBJ2-3; v_call: TRBV7-3; clone_size: .; cdr3_nt: TGTGCCAGCAGCGTAGCGGGGGGGTTGGATACGCAGTATTTT; cdr3_aa: CASSVAGGLDTQYF
d_call: .; j_call: TRBJ1-5; v_call: TRBV7-3; clone_size: .; cdr3_nt: TGTGCCAGCAGCTTATCTCGGGTGGAAGGAGGTAACAATCAGCCCCAGCATTTT; cdr3_aa: CASSLSRVEGGNNQPQHF
d_call: TRBD1; j_call: TRBJ2-5; v_call: TRBV24-1; clone_size: .; cdr3_nt: TGTGCCACCAGTGCCGCAGGGGGCCGGGAGACCCAGTACTTC; cdr3_aa: CATSAAGGRETQYF
d_call: .; j_call: TRBJ1-6; v_call: TRBV5-6; clone_size: .; cdr3_nt: TGTGCCAGCAGCTCTCGACACGGGGGGCGGAATTCACCCCTCCACTTT; cdr3_aa: CASSSRHGGRNSPLHF
d_call: .; j_call: TRBJ2-2; v_call: TRBV2; clone_size: few; cdr3_nt: TGTGCCAGCAGTGTAGCCCAGGGAAGGGGCAACACCGGGGAGCTGTTTTTT; cdr3_aa: CASSVAQGRGNTGELFF
d_call: .; j_call: TRBJ2-7; v_call: TRBV6-5; clone_size: .; cdr3_nt: TGTGCCAGCATCCTAGGCCGGGGCTCCTACGAGCAGTACTTC; cdr3_aa: CASILGRGSYEQYF
d_call: TRBD1; j_call: TRBJ2-7; v_call: TRBV18; clone_size: few; cdr3_nt: TGTGCCAGCTCACCAACCGGGACAGGGGGCATGGGCGAGCAGTACTTC; cdr3_aa: CASSPTGTGGMGEQYF
d_call: .; j_call: TRBJ1-6; v_call: TRBV25-1; clone_size: .; cdr3_nt: TGTGCCAGCACTGAATATAAAAATTCACCCCTCCACTTT; cdr3_aa: CASTEYKNSPLHF
d_call: TRBD1; j_call: TRBJ1-2; v_call: TRBV29-1; clone_size: few; cdr3_nt: TGCAGCGCGCCCAGAGACAGGGGTCCTGGCTACACCTTC; cdr3_aa: CSAPRDRGPGYTF
d_call: .; j_call: TRBJ2-4; v_call: TRBV29-1; clone_size: .; cdr3_nt: TGCAGCGTTGGGATGGGCAAAAACATTCAGTACTTC; cdr3_aa: CSVGMGKNIQYF
d_call: .; j_call: TRBJ1-2; v_call: TRBV27; clone_size: .; cdr3_nt: TGTGCCAGCAGTTTATCGGGCACGAACTATGGCTACACCTTC; cdr3_aa: CASSLSGTNYGYTF
d_call: .; j_call: TRBJ1-2; v_call: TRBV5-5; clone_size: .; cdr3_nt: TGTGCCAGCAGCTTGCGGGGTCCCTATGGCTACACCTTC; cdr3_aa: CASSLRGPYGYTF
d_call: .; j_call: TRBJ2-6; v_call: TRBV7-2; clone_size: once; cdr3_nt: TGTGCCAGCAGCCCCCAGATAGTTGGGGCCAACGTCCTGACTTTC; cdr3_aa: CASSPQIVGANVLTF